Listed here are 23 T cell receptor beta chains from one sample, sequenced in a study of cytomegalovirus exposure and HLA in healthy donors. PCR was performed using 60 Vbeta and 13 Jbeta primers. Generated by immunoSEQ multiplex PCR, the TCRdb table keeps only in-frame clones and is missing some. The table shows roughly 180,000 clones, with more than 60% occurring only once. Sequenced: PBMCs. Receptor source: a woman between 40 and 50 years old in good health and CMV-seropositive.

V usage is TRBV7-9 and J usage is TRBJ1-2; D not certain. Trimming shortened V by 2 bases and J by 3 bases, and 16 bases separated the two germline ends. The germline gives CDR1 SEHNR, CDR2 FQNEAQ (reference sequence). The CDR3 contains 16 residues. This CDR3 reads CASSLSPTGMDYGYTF. CDR3 sequence (DNA): TGTGCCAGCAGCTTATCCCCGACGGGGATGGACTATGGCTACACCTTC.

Points on this clone: Compared with germline, one end of the junction differs, possibly owing to a read error. V is TRBV7-7 and J is TRBJ2-2; TRBD2 matches 9 bases. In germline, CDR1 is SSHAT, CDR2 FNYEAQ (reference sequence). The CDR3 runs to 17 residues. The CDR3 loop is CASSLRTTSGNTGELFF. In DNA, the CDR3 is TGTGCTAGCAGCTTGAGGACGACTAGCGGAAACACCGGGGAGCTGTTTTTT.

The genes are TRBV4-3 and TRBJ1-2, with 7 bases identical to TRBD1. This CDR3 comprises 15 residues. In germline, CDR1 is LGHNA, CDR2 YSLEER. V shed 3 bases and J 2 bases; nucleotides not matched to a gene: 6. The CDR3 nucleotides are TGCGCCAGCAGCCATATGGACAGGCTGAACTATGGCTACACCTTC. Its protein product is CASSHMDRLNYGYTF.

The genes are TRBV4-3 and TRBJ1-4; 7 positions agree with TRBD1. Germline trimming cut 4 bases from V and 8 bases from J; bases unmatched to any gene: 7. The CDR3 is 14 amino acids. Looked up from germline, CDR1 is LGHNA and CDR2 is YSLEER. The CDR3 reads CASSLSTGSEKLFF. The CDR3 bases are TGCGCCAGCAGCCTATCGACAGGGAGCGAAAAACTGTTTTTT.

V usage is TRBV15 and J usage is TRBJ2-1; D is undetermined. Per the germline V gene, CDR1 is LNHNV and CDR2 is YYDKDF (reference sequence). The germline V and J ends were trimmed by 0 bases and 0 bases, with 12 bases remaining between them. The CDR3 runs 17 residues. DNA of the CDR3: TGTGCCACCAGCAGAGATCGGGTCACGAGCTCCTACAATGAGCAGTTCTTC. Translated, it gives CATSRDRVTSSYNEQFF.

The rearrangement links TRBV29-1 to TRBJ1-3, with D uncertain. The CDR3 extends over 12 amino acids. Trimming removed 3 bases from V and 4 bases from J, with 7 bases in between. Germline V CDR1 and CDR2: SQVTM, ANQGSEA. The CDR3 DNA reads TGCAGCGTTGAGTCAGGAGGAAACACCATATATTTT. It yields the protein CSVESGGNTIYF.

The chain is built from TRBV5-1 and TRBJ1-1, with TRBD1 matching 9 bases. CDR1 is SGHRS, CDR2 YFSETQ, per germline. The CDR3 loop spans 15 amino acids. V lost 3 bases to trimming and J lost 1 base; unmatched junction nucleotides: 4. The CDR3 bases are TGCGCCAGCAGCTACGGGACAGGGAGGAACACTGAAGCTTTCTTT. Encoded protein: CASSYGTGRNTEAFF.

The table lists this clone with a few counts. V is TRBV30 and J is TRBJ1-1; tentatively, D is TRBD1 (6 bases). The germline CDR1 and CDR2 sequences are GTSNPN and SVGIG (reference sequence). The V and J ends lost 4 bases and 1 base respectively, with 10 bases between them. The CDR3 is made up of 13 amino acids. Here the CDR3 DNA reads TGTGCCTGGATTCAGGGGCCGAACACTGAAGCTTTCTTT. Protein: CAWIQGPNTEAFF.

The sample holds one count of this clone. This chain uses TRBV7-9 with TRBJ2-1; a weak D match, TRBD2 (5 bases). The CDR3 has 15 amino acids. The germline CDR1 and CDR2 sequences are SEHNR and FQNEAQ (reference sequence). The V end lost 5 bases, the J end lost 2 bases, and 13 bases lay between the germline ends. The CDR3, as DNA: TGTGCCAGCAGCACCGGGATCTCGACCTACAATGAGCAGTTCTTC. It encodes CASSTGISTYNEQFF.

The chain carries TRBV9 and TRBJ2-1, with a weak D call TRBD1 (5 bases). Germline V CDR1 and CDR2: SGDLS, YYNGEE. Trimming removed 2 bases at V and 4 bases at J, with 16 bases between. The CDR3 spans 16 residues. CDR3 protein: CASSVDDSRRYNEQFF. The CDR3 DNA is TGTGCCAGCAGCGTCGATGACAGCCGAAGGTACAATGAGCAGTTCTTC.

CDR3 sequence (DNA): TGTGCCAGCATCAGGGGTGGCACTGAAGCTTTCTTT. Residues: CASIRGGTEAFF. The V call is TRBV6-5, the J call TRBJ1-1; maybe TRBD1 (6 bases). This CDR3 spans 12 amino acids. The germline gives CDR1 MNHEY, CDR2 SVGAGI. V lost 7 bases to trimming and J lost 4 bases, with 10 bases between them.

This chain links TRBV7-9 with TRBJ2-1, with a possible D match to TRBD1 (5 bases). V gave up 3 bases and J gave up 7 bases, with 16 bases separating them. This CDR3 is 15 amino acids long. Germline V gene sequence: CDR1 SEHNR, CDR2 FQNEAQ (reference sequence). In DNA, the CDR3 is TGTGCCAGCAGCTTCAGCCATAGGGGTATTAATGAGCAGTTCTTC. Encoded protein: CASSFSHRGINEQFF.

As concerns this clone: The identical CDR3 is also encoded by other nucleotide sequences in the sample. The chain recombines TRBV19 with TRBJ1-1; D is undetermined. Germline V gene lookup returns CDR1 LNHDA and CDR2 SQIVND (reference sequence). Trimming took off 4 bases at V and 1 base at J, with 7 bases between the two ends. The CDR3 extends over 13 amino acids. The CDR3, as DNA: TGTGCCAGTAGTACCACACGGAACACTGAAGCTTTCTTT. It encodes CASSTTRNTEAFF.

V is TRBV30 and J is TRBJ2-7, with TRBD2 identical over 8 bases. V was pared by 4 bases and J by 5 bases, with 7 bases of the junction left unmatched. Germline values: CDR1 GTSNPN, CDR2 SVGIG (reference sequence). The CDR3 consists of 13 residues. CDR3 region: CAWKKAGGNEQYF. The CDR3 DNA reads TGTGCCTGGAAGAAGGCGGGAGGTAACGAGCAGTACTTC.

This rearrangement joins TRBV7-8 to TRBJ1-5, with D uncertain. Germline-derived CDR1 and CDR2 are SGHVS and FQNEAQ. The CDR3 loop spans 16 amino acids. V gave up 3 bases and J gave up 7 bases, with 19 bases separating them. This CDR3 reads CASSLIGSKLTQPQHF. The CDR3 DNA follows: TGTGCCAGCAGCTTGATTGGCAGCAAACTAACACAGCCCCAGCATTTT.

The rearrangement uses TRBV5-1 and TRBJ2-7; possibly TRBD1 for D (5 bases). Germline values: CDR1 SGHRS, CDR2 YFSETQ. With 1 base removed from V and 9 bases from J, the gap between germline ends came to 20 bases. This CDR3 has 15 residues. The CDR3 DNA is TGCGCCAGCAGCTTGACGACAGACAGCCCAACGGGGCAGTACTTC. Its translation is CASSLTTDSPTGQYF.

This sequence joins TRBV28 and TRBJ2-7; 8 positions agree with TRBD2. With V trimmed by 1 base and J by 5 bases, 10 bases remained unmatched. The CDR3 runs to 16 residues. CDR1 and CDR2 (germline): MDHEN, SYDVKM. Here the CDR3 reads CASSLFLSGGPNEQYF. The CDR3 DNA is TGTGCCAGCAGTTTATTCCTTTCGGGAGGGCCAAACGAGCAGTACTTC.

This clone was detected a few times. CDR3: CASSPGRTSTDEQYF. DNA for the CDR3: TGTGCCAGCAGCCCTGGACGGACTAGTACGGACGAGCAGTACTTC. The genes are TRBV6-6 and TRBJ2-7; 7 nucleotides align to TRBD2. Trimming removed 6 bases from V and 5 bases from J; junction bases left unmatched: 13. Germline V lookup: CDR1 MNHNY, CDR2 SVGAGI (reference sequence). The CDR3 runs 15 residues.

This chain links TRBV6-5 with TRBJ2-1; TRBD2 matches 12 bases. V trimming: 5 bases; J trimming: 5 bases; junction bases outside the gene matches: 1. This CDR3 spans 14 amino acids. CDR1 MNHEY and CDR2 SVGAGI come from the germline V gene. DNA for the CDR3: TGTGCCAGCAGTCGGACTAGCGGGAACAATGAGCAGTTCTTC. Translation gives CASSRTSGNNEQFF.

V and J are TRBV28 and TRBJ1-3; D not certain. Germline CDR1 is MDHEN and CDR2 is SYDVKM. Trimming pared 3 bases from V and 0 bases from J, leaving 15 bases between. The CDR3 is 17 residues long. The CDR3 coding sequence is TGTGCCAGCAGTTTGGTCAGGATGATTAGCTCTGGAAACACCATATATTTT. Its translation: CASSLVRMISSGNTIYF.

This clone was picked up one time. A junction boundary mismatches the germline segment, possibly from a read error. The chain links TRBV7-7 to TRBJ2-5; 12 bases are shared with TRBD2. The CDR3 spans 18 residues. Germline lookup yields CDR1 SSHAT and CDR2 FNYEAQ (reference sequence). CDR3 amino acids: CASSPRRLAGVGQETQYF. CDR3 in DNA: TGTGCTAGCAGCCCCCGTCGACTAGCGGGAGTTGGGCAAGAGACCCAGTACTTC.

This rearrangement joins TRBV4-1 to TRBJ2-7; 10 nucleotides match TRBD2. The CDR3 loop spans 14 amino acids. Germline values: CDR1 MGHRA, CDR2 YSYEKL. J was trimmed by 7 bases and V by 4 bases; bases with no gene match: 7. Written as DNA, the CDR3 is TGCGCCAGCAGCCTCTCTAGCGGGAGTGGAGAGCAGTACTTC. It translates to CASSLSSGSGEQYF.

The gene calls are TRBV7-2 and TRBJ2-7, with D perhaps matching TRBD2 (5 bases). Germline V gene data show CDR1 as SGHTA and CDR2 as FQGNSA. Trimming pared 5 bases from V and 1 base from J, leaving 12 bases between. The CDR3 is made up of 14 amino acids. The CDR3 region is CASSRGPGSYEQYF. The CDR3 DNA reads as TGTGCCAGCAGCCGCGGGCCGGGGTCCTACGAGCAGTACTTC. Filled out from reference TRBV7-2 and TRBJ2-7, the complete variable domain reads GAGVSQSPSNKVTEKGKDVELRCDPISGHTALYWYRQSLGQGLEFLIYFQGNSAPDKSGLPSDRFSAERTGGSVSTLTIQRTQQEDSAVYLCASSRGPGSYEQYFGPGTRLTVT.